This entry features one T cell receptor beta chain sequence. These data come from a study of cytomegalovirus exposure and HLA in healthy donors. The PCR used 60 Vbeta and 13 Jbeta primers. The table came from immunoSEQ multiplex PCR; TCRdb's copy has only in-frame clones and leaves some out. The sample records over 100,000 clones, roughly 74% being singletons. The germline CDR1 and CDR2 sequences are SEHNR and FQNEAQ (reference sequence). This CDR3 comprises 14 residues. V gave up 5 bases and J gave up 7 bases, with 17 bases separating them. The source of this sequence is a woman aged 25 to 39 in good health and CMV-seronegative. The sequenced sample consisted of PBMCs. The gene calls are TRBV7-9 and TRBJ1-2; TRBD1 might be the D (6 bases). CDR3 nucleotide sequence: TGTGCCAGCAGCCTAGACACAGGGACGTCTGGCTACACCTTC. Translating gives CASSLDTGTSGYTF.